This T cell receptor (beta chain) was observed in a study of blood T cell repertoires in COVID-19. Study at large: Sites in the United States, Italy and Spain provided acute and convalescent COVID-19 samples. T cells, B-cell-depleted T cells, or PBMCs provided the cDNA or gDNA that served as material.

Per the original methods: Nucleated cell counts were estimated from reference gene primer amplification. Generated by immunoSEQ multiplex PCR, the TCRdb table keeps only in-frame clones and is missing some. That table gives V, J and clone size, and the DNA gave D and trimming. The sample shows some 280,000 clones, 70% to 90% of them seen only once. The CDR3 is made up of 12 amino acids. V shed 6 bases, J shed 3 bases, and the junction held 2 bases outside the gene matches. CDR1 is SQVTM and CDR2 is ANQGSEA in the germline V gene. This clone was recorded a few times. The receptor was isolated from a woman aged 30 to 39 with active or convalescent COVID-19. The chain combines TRBV29-1 with TRBJ1-2, with 9 bases aligning to TRBD1. The sequenced sample consisted of peripheral blood. The CDR3 sequence: CSVTGGDYGYTF. As DNA, the CDR3 is TGCAGCGTCACAGGGGGCGACTATGGCTACACCTTC.